These 3 T cell receptor beta chains originate from one sample sequenced in a study of shared clonotypes between healthy human individuals. The repertoire was sequenced with immunoSEQ multiplex PCR; TCRdb's copy has only in-frame clones and lacks some. Of 80,000 to 100,000 clones in the sample, 60% to 70% were seen once. Material for sequencing was memory CD8+ T cells sorted from blood. Indicated subset: CD45RO+ cells pooled with CCR7-negative TemRA cells. These receptors were collected from a man younger than 45 in good health.

This clone has at least ten counts. V gene TRBV6-5 combines with J gene TRBJ2-7; TRBD1 might be the D (5 bases). Germline V gives CDR1 MNHEY, CDR2 SVGAGI. This CDR3 is built from 14 residues. V gave up 6 bases and J gave up 4 bases, with 16 bases separating them. The CDR3 region has the DNA TGTGCCAGCAGCAGACTTGACAGTTTGTACGAGCAGTACTTC. It yields the protein CASSRLDSLYEQYF.

V is TRBV25-1 and J is TRBJ2-5; unclear D gene. CDR1 is MGHDK and CDR2 is SYGVNS in the germline V gene. The CDR3 is 12 amino acids. V dropped 2 bases and J dropped 4 bases, with 5 bases sitting between them. The CDR3 DNA reads TGTGCCAGCAGTGAACAGGCAGAGACCCAGTACTTC. This encodes CASSEQAETQYF.

The CDR3 DNA follows: TGTGCCAGCAGTATGAGACAGACTTCAGAGACCCAGTACTTC. Translation gives CASSMRQTSETQYF. J is TRBJ2-5 and V is TRBV6-5, with a possible D match to TRBD1 (5 bases). The germline CDR1 and CDR2 sequences are MNHEY and SVGAGI. V was clipped by 5 bases and J by 4 bases, with 14 bases between them. This CDR3 is 14 amino acids long.